This T cell receptor beta chain was identified in a study of blood T cells in healthy people across ages. For the second PCR, which ran for roughly 7 to 11 cycles, a sample-barcoded 5' primer and a J-beta primer mix were used. Using its own MiXCR run on the 5' RACE reads, TCRdb lists one record per CDR3 protein. This table has fewer than 2,000,000 distinct CDR3 sequences, 30% to 35% appearing once. This clonotype was picked up a small number of times. V was cut by 5 bases and J by 3 bases, with 7 bases left in between. CDR1 is MDHEN, CDR2 SYDVKM, per germline. The CDR3 length is 12 residues. The sequence came from a woman aged 25-40 years in good health. This chain joins TRBV28 and TRBJ1-1, with D possibly matching TRBD1 (6 bases). The specimen sequenced was blood. CDR3: CASSGGHTEAFF. CDR3 DNA sequence: TGTGCCAGCAGTGGGGGCCACACTGAAGCTTTCTTT.